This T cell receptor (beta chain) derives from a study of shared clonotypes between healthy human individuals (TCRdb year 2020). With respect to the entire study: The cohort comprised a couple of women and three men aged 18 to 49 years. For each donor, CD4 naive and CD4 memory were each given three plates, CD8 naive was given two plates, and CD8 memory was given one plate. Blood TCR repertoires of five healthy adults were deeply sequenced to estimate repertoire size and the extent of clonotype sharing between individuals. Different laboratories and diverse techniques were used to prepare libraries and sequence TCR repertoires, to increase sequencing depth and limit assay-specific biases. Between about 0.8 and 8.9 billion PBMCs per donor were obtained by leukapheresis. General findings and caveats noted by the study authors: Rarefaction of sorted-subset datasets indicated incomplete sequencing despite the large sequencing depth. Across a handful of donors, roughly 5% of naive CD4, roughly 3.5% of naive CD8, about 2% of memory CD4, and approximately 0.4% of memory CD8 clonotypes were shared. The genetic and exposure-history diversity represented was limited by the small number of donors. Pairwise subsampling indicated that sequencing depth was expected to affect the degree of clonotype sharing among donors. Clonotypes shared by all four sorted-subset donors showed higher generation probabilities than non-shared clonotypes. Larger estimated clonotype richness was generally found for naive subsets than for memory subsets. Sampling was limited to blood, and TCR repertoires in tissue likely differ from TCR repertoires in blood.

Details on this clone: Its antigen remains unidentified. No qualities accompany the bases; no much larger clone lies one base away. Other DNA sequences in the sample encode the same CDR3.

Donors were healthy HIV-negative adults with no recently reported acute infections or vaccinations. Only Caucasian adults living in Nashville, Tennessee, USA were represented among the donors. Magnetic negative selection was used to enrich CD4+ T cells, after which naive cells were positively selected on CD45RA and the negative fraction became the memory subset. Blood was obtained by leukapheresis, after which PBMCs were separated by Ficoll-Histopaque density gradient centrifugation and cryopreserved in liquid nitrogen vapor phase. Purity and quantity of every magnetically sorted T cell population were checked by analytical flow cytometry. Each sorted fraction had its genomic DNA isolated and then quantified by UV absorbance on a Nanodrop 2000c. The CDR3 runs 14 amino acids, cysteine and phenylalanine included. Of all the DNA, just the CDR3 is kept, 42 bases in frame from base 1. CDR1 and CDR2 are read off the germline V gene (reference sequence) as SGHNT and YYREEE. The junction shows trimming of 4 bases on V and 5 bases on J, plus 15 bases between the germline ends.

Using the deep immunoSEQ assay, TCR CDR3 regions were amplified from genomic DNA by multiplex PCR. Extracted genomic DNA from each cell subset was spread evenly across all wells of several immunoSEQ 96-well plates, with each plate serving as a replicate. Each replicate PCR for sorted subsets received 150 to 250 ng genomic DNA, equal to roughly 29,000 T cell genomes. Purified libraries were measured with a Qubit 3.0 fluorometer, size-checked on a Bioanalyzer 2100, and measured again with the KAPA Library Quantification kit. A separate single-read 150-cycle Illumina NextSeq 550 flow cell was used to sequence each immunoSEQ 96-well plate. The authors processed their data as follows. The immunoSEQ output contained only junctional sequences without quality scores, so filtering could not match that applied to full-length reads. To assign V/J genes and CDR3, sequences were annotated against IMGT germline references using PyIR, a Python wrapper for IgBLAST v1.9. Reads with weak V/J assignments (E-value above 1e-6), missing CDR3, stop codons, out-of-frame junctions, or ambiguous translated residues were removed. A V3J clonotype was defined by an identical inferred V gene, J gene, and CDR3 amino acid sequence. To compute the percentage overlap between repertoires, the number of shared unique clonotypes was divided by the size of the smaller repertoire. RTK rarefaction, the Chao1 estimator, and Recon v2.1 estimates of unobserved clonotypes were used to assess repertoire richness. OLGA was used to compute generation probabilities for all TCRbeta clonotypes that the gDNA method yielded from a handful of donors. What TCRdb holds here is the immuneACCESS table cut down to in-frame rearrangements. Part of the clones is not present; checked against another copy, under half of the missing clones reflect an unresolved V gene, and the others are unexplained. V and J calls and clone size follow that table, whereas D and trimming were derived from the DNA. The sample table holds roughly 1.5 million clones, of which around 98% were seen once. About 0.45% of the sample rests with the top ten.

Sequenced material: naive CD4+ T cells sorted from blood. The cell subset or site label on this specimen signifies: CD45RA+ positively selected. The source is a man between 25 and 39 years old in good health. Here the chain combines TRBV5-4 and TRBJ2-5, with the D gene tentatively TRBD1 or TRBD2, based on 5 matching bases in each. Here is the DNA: TGTGCCAGCAGCCGGCCTGGGGGTGGGGAGACCCAGTACTTC. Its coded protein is CASSRPGGGETQYF.